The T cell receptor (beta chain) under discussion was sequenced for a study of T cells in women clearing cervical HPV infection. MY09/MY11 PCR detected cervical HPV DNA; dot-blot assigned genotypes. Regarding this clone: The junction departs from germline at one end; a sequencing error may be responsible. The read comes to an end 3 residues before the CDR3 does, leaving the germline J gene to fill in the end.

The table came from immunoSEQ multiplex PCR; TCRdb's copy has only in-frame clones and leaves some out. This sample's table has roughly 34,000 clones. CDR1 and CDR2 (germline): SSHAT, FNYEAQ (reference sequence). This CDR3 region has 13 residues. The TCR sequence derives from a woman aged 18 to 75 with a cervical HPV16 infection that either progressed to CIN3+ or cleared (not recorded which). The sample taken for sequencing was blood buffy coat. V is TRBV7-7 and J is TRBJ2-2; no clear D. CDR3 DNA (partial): TGTGCTAGCAGCCCCGACTACACCGGGGAG. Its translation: CASSPDYTGE. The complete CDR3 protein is CASSPDYTGELFF.